This note documents a single TCR beta chain sequence. Germline CDR1 MNHNY, CDR2 SVGAGI (reference sequence). Trimming cost V 4 bases and J 3 bases, with 12 bases left between them. This CDR3 is 14 amino acids long. The sample originates from a study of T cell changes during pregnancy in multiple sclerosis. Sequencing used immunoSEQ multiplex PCR; TCRdb keeps in-frame clones, though not all of them. The sample records some 110,000 clones, around 90% being singletons. The sample here was peripheral blood, taken in the third trimester of pregnancy. The sequence came from a female donor with multiple sclerosis, enrolled in a pregnancy study. V and J are TRBV6-6 and TRBJ1-2, with a possible D match to TRBD1 (6 bases). The CDR3 region has the DNA TGTGCCAGCAGTTTTACAGGGTCGGACTATGGCTACACCTTC. Translating gives CASSFTGSDYGYTF.